The TCR beta chain described here comes from a study of blood T cell repertoires in COVID-19. As for the study in general: Samples taken during acute and convalescent COVID-19 were collected in the United States, Italy and Spain. T cells, B-cell-depleted T cells, or PBMCs provided the cDNA or gDNA that served as material.

Authors' analysis steps: Amplification with reference gene primers provided the estimates of nucleated cell counts. Profiled with immunoSEQ multiplex PCR; TCRdb holds only in-frame clones, not every one. V, J and clone size derive from that table, while D and trimming were established from the DNA sequence. In the table there are around 150,000 clones, about 86% of which are singletons. The CDR3 covers 13 residues. The V gene lost 4 bases and the J gene lost 4 bases, with 8 bases spanning the gap. Germline-derived CDR1 and CDR2 are KGHSH and LQKENI. The chain links TRBV18 to TRBJ2-1, with a tentative D call TRBD1 (6 bases). Sequences were obtained from peripheral blood. This clonotype originated in a woman aged 55-75 years with active or convalescent COVID-19. CDR3 residues: CASSRGQYNEQFF. The CDR3 nucleotides are TGTGCCAGCTCACGAGGACAGTACAATGAGCAGTTCTTC.